This entry concerns a single TCR beta chain. Its antigen remains unidentified. No base-level quality is on record; no much larger clone is a single base apart. TCRbeta CDR3 regions were amplified from genomic DNA using the immunoSEQ Assay, a bias-controlled multiplex PCR. In the authors' own workflow: Within the assay, amplification of reference gene primers was used to estimate how many nucleated cells each sample contained. To quantify the absolute abundance of each unique TCRbeta CDR3 rearrangement, sequence reads were collapsed and filtered. For each sample, productive Simpson clonality was calculated as the square root of Simpson's diversity index across productive rearrangements. TCRdb provides this immuneACCESS table in a form limited to in-frame rearrangements. Some clones are lacking; in checked studies, under half of them reflect an unresolved V gene, and why the rest are absent is not known. V and J calls and clone size come straight from that table; D and trimming were deduced from the DNA. The sample table holds 300,000 to 350,000 clones, of which approximately 89% were seen once. Less than 6.5% of the sample comes from the top ten.

These data belong to a study of blood T cell repertoires in COVID-19 (dated by TCRdb to the early 2020s). Notes on the research overall: Samples covering the acute and convalescent phases of COVID-19 were provided by collaborators in the United States, Italy and Spain. The material from the prospective study consisted of cDNA or gDNA derived from T cells, B-cell-depleted T cells, or PBMCs. The dataset comprised deeply sampled blood TCRbeta repertoires from subjects exposed to, actively infected with, or recovered from COVID-19. The repertoires were made available in a free public database intended to serve as a resource for research on the immune response to SARS-CoV-2. Samples came from the ongoing ImmuneRACE study (first 160 participants) plus 1,254 subjects from 6 global collaborators. A de-identified subject ID, COVID-19 status, age in years and sex were almost always included in the sample metadata. HLA class I and class II types, where available, came from metadata supplied by the sample provider rather than from assay-based typing. Study-level results and caveats: Clinical and demographic metadata were provided uncurated, with the amount varying by source and participant.

The CDR3 numbers 16 residues from cysteine through phenylalanine. Only the CDR3 part of the read is kept: 48 bases, read in frame from the first base. Trimming costs V 0 bases and J 10 bases, and their ends lie 16 bases apart. Based on the germline V gene, the CDR1 and CDR2 sequences are KGHSH and LQKENI. In the prospective study, participants were roughly 18 to 95 years old, resided in around 25 geographic areas of the United States, and were enrolled through a virtual design. To assign participants to cohorts, the prospective study relied on clinical history that participants themselves reported in a screening survey and a study questionnaire. For ImmuneRACE Cohort 3, a participant was defined as recovered based on two consecutive negative NP/OP PCR tests, clearance by a healthcare professional, or resolution of symptoms. Each participant in the prospective study had whole blood, serum and a nasopharyngeal or oropharyngeal swab collected by mobile phlebotomists. Over a 2-month period, participants in the prospective study had the option of providing additional blood draws and questionnaires. Before DNA extraction, blood samples from the prospective study were shipped at room temperature or frozen.

The sequence is built from TRBV18 and TRBJ1-6, and perhaps TRBD1 as D gene, on 5 matching bases. Sequencing was done on a sample of PBMCs or T cells enriched from blood (not recorded which). This sequence originates from a man aged 25 to 40 who had recovered from COVID-19. The nucleotide sequence is given as TGTGCCAGCTCACCACCGACAAGGGAAAGGGGATCACCCCTCCACTTT. Its amino acids are CASSPPTRERGSPLHF.